This record concerns one T cell receptor beta chain sequence. Its antigen is unknown. Produced via immunoSEQ multiplex PCR; TCRdb's table is partial and in-frame only. Here the sample spans under 70,000 clones, roughly 84% being singletons. Patients were excluded for autoimmune disease history or systemic immunosuppression. Peripheral blood came from all dose cohorts at three timepoints. The data are from a study of OX40 agonist ivuxolimab in advanced cancers. Whole-study context: Ivuxolimab, an agonistic anti-OX40 (CD134) antibody, was given to patients.

Broader study findings: Blood T cells, both CD4+ and CD8+, expanded clonally by week 6 at 0.1 to 3.0 mg/kg.

This CDR3 contains 14 residues. Germline V gene lookup returns CDR1 SNHLY and CDR2 FYNNEI. Trimming left V 7 bases short and J 6 bases short, with 16 bases between. The material was CD4+ or CD8+ T cells sorted from blood, obtained in a trial of the OX40 agonist ivuxolimab. The sequence came from an adult with an advanced solid tumor such as melanoma, head and neck, liver or kidney cancer. The chain has TRBV2 and TRBJ2-4; D uncertain. The CDR3 nucleotides are TGTGCCAGCACTCCGACGACACCCCCAAACATTCAGTACTTC. Its protein is CASTPTTPPNIQYF.